This TCR beta chain was captured in a study of OX40 agonist ivuxolimab in advanced cancers. Study as a whole: A partial response was reached by three patients: one with hepatocellular carcinoma and two with cutaneous melanoma.

Only in-frame clones appear in the TCRdb table, and some are missing; sequencing was by immunoSEQ multiplex PCR. The sample has some 60,000 clones, about 83% seen once; the top ten hold 4% to 5%. The CDR3 totals 15 residues. The germline V gene encodes CDR1 SGHDT and CDR2 YYEEEE. V was pared by 4 bases and J by 5 bases, with 8 bases of the junction left unmatched. At baseline, cycle 4 day 1, and cycle 7 day 1, blood was sampled. General study findings and limits: Among patients with partial responses at 0.1-3.0 mg/kg, clonal expansion was among the lowest. On average, CD8+ T cells had more expanded clones than CD4+.

Regarding this clone: The antigen remains unidentified.

The chain carries TRBV5-6 and TRBJ2-1; 8 nucleotides match TRBD1. This clonotype was sampled from an adult with an advanced solid tumor such as melanoma, head and neck, liver or kidney cancer. The starting material was CD4+ or CD8+ T cells sorted from blood, obtained in a trial of the OX40 agonist ivuxolimab. CDR3: CASSQTGGTNNEQFF. The DNA for the CDR3 is TGTGCCAGCAGCCAAACAGGGGGAACGAACAATGAGCAGTTCTTC.